The sequence of this TCR beta chain was determined in a study of T-cell reconstitution after alpha-beta-depleted transplantation in children. The study, taken as a whole, reports: One year after transplant, T-cell counts and diversity came mostly from newly produced T cells.

With regard to this clonotype: As yet, its antigen is unknown.

TCRbeta library construction was performed incorporating unique molecular identifiers. In TCRdb, the PCR reads were re-called with MiXCR into one record per CDR3 protein. Of about 220,000 distinct CDR3 sequences in the sample, approximately 15% were seen once. The germline CDR1 and CDR2 sequences are SGHRS and YFSETQ. V lost 1 base to trimming and J lost 0 bases; unmatched junction nucleotides: 18. This CDR3 has 20 amino acids. The source is a male patient aged 2 to 10 who had a stem cell transplant for acute lymphoblastic leukemia, so the T cells may come from the graft donor. This sequence joins TRBV5-1 and TRBJ2-7; TRBD1 aligns across 8 bases. The specimen was PBMCs, mostly from graft donor cells, collected 360 days after TCRalphabeta/CD19-depleted stem cell transplant. The CDR3 nucleotides are TGCGCCAGCAGCTTGATGTTATGGAAGCGTGAGGACAGGGCCTCCTACGAGCAGTACTTC. As protein: CASSLMLWKREDRASYEQYF.